The 22 T cell receptor beta chains listed next were all sequenced from one sample in a study of blood T cell repertoires in COVID-19. Only in-frame clones appear in the TCRdb table, and some are missing; sequencing was by immunoSEQ multiplex PCR. This table has approximately 170,000 clones, roughly 80% appearing once. Sequencing was performed on peripheral blood. The origin of the receptors is a woman between 45 and 65 years old with acute or convalescent COVID-19.

The table lists this clone with a few counts. This chain uses TRBV6-5 with TRBJ1-2, with a weak D call TRBD1 (6 bases). CDR1 is MNHEY and CDR2 is SVGAGI in the germline V gene. This CDR3 region has 15 residues. Trimming pared 5 bases from V and 0 bases from J, leaving 13 bases between. CDR3 in amino acids: CASSPGQTSNYGYTF. CDR3 bases: TGTGCCAGCAGTCCAGGACAGACCTCTAACTATGGCTACACCTTC.

The chain combines TRBV4-2 with TRBJ2-3; 11 nucleotides align to TRBD1. The CDR3 sequence is 16 residues long. Germline trimming cut 1 base from V and 6 bases from J; bases unmatched to any gene: 6. Germline CDR1 is LGHNA and CDR2 is YNFKEQ. The CDR3 DNA reads TGTGCCAGCAGCCAAGTAGGACAGGGGGCTATGGATACGCAGTATTTT. It encodes CASSQVGQGAMDTQYF.

This clone has a handful of counts. The chain carries TRBV19 and TRBJ2-7, with TRBD1 as a possible D gene (6 bases). V lost 1 base, J lost 2 bases, and 9 bases lay in between. The CDR3 extends over 14 amino acids. Per the germline V gene, CDR1 is LNHDA and CDR2 is SQIVND (reference sequence). The CDR3 nucleotides are TGTGCCAGTAGTATAGGGACAGTAACCTACGAGCAGTACTTC. Protein: CASSIGTVTYEQYF.

The chain recombines TRBV19 with TRBJ1-2, with TRBD1 matching over 7 bases. V shed 4 bases, J shed 0 bases, and the junction held 5 bases outside the gene matches. This CDR3 is built from 15 residues. CDR1 LNHDA and CDR2 SQIVND come from the germline V gene (reference sequence). In DNA, the CDR3 is TGTGCCAGTAGTAGGGACAGTATTACTAACTATGGCTACACCTTC. Translated: CASSRDSITNYGYTF.

This clone turned up a few times. This rearrangement joins TRBV6-4 to TRBJ1-4; 7 bases line up with TRBD1. Germline V lookup: CDR1 MRHNA, CDR2 SNTAGT. The CDR3 covers 15 residues. V gave up 4 bases and J gave up 4 bases; unmatched junction bases: 6. The CDR3: CASSVRRGINEKLFF. In nucleotides, the CDR3 is TGTGCCAGCAGTGTTCGCAGGGGGATTAATGAAAAACTGTTTTTT.

The gene calls are TRBV14 and TRBJ2-3, with TRBD1 identical over 7 bases. CDR1 SGHDN and CDR2 FVKESK come from the germline V gene. Trimming removed 3 bases from V and 0 bases from J; junction bases left unmatched: 3. The CDR3 extends over 15 amino acids. CDR3 bases: TGTGCCAGCAGCCAGAGACAGGGTAGCACAGATACGCAGTATTTT. Protein: CASSQRQGSTDTQYF.

The J gene is TRBJ2-1, the V gene TRBV21-1; TRBD2, as called in the table, went unchecked against the DNA. TRBV21-1 is recorded as a pseudogene. CDR3 length: 20 residues. The CDR3, as DNA: TGTGCCAGCAGCAAAGATGGCCCGCGGACTAGCGGGGGGGGACGGGATGAGCAGTTCTTC. This sequence encodes CASSKDGPRTSGGGRDEQFF.

Here the CDR3 reads CASSERQGWNSPLHF. CDR3 DNA sequence: TGTGCCAGCAGTGAAAGGCAGGGGTGGAATTCACCCCTCCACTTT. The chain recombines TRBV2 with TRBJ1-6, with D perhaps TRBD1 (6 bases). V was clipped by 2 bases and J by 7 bases, with 12 bases between them. Germline CDR1 is SNHLY and CDR2 is FYNNEI. The CDR3 runs to 15 residues.

This chain connects TRBV6-6 to TRBJ2-5; 9 bases align to TRBD1. This CDR3 region has 15 residues. Trimming at V came to 6 bases and at J to 5 bases, leaving 10 bases not matched to a gene. Germline V lookup: CDR1 MNHNY, CDR2 SVGAGI (reference sequence). The CDR3 here is CASSDRDRVGETQYF. The DNA for the CDR3 is TGTGCCAGCAGCGACCGGGACAGGGTAGGGGAGACCCAGTACTTC.

This chain links TRBV4-1 with TRBJ1-1; the match to TRBD1 covers 7 bases. This CDR3 is built from 14 residues. With V trimmed by 4 bases and J by 0 bases, 2 bases remained unmatched. Germline lookup yields CDR1 MGHRA and CDR2 YSYEKL. The CDR3 region is CASSLDRVNTEAFF. The CDR3 nucleotides read TGCGCCAGCAGCCTTGACAGGGTGAACACTGAAGCTTTCTTT.

The rearrangement uses TRBV6-1 and TRBJ1-6; D remains ambiguous. Germline V gene sequence: CDR1 MNHNS, CDR2 SASEGT. The CDR3 has 13 residues. Trimming shortened V by 1 base and J by 5 bases, and 3 bases separated the two germline ends. This chain's CDR3 is CASSEVDNSPLHF. The DNA for the CDR3 is TGTGCCAGCAGTGAAGTAGATAATTCACCCCTCCACTTT.

The chain joins TRBV12-5 to TRBJ2-1; 7 nucleotides match TRBD2. Germline CDR1 LGHNT, CDR2 FRNRAP. The CDR3 length is 16 residues. J gave up 0 bases and V 0 bases, and 2 bases lay outside the gene matches. The CDR3 region has the DNA TGTGCTAGTGGTTTGGTAGCGGGGAGCTCCTACAATGAGCAGTTCTTC. It specifies CASGLVAGSSYNEQFF.

The chain joins TRBV6-1 to TRBJ1-5, with D tentatively TRBD1 (5 bases). The V end was cut by 2 bases, the J end by 3 bases, with 14 bases between. Germline V lookup: CDR1 MNHNS, CDR2 SASEGT. The CDR3 contains 16 residues. CDR3 DNA sequence: TGTGCCAGCAGTGAACTACAGGCCAAAGACAATCAGCCCCAGCATTTT. This sequence encodes CASSELQAKDNQPQHF.

The genes are TRBV6-5 and TRBJ1-1; no firm D call. This CDR3 has 14 amino acids. V was clipped by 5 bases and J by 5 bases, with 15 bases between them. The germline gives CDR1 MNHEY, CDR2 SVGAGI. As DNA, the CDR3 is TGTGCCAGCAGTATACACTCCGAGGGAACTGAAGCTTTCTTT. Translation gives CASSIHSEGTEAFF.

There are a few counts of this clone. The gene calls are TRBV18 and TRBJ2-2; 9 positions agree with TRBD1. The germline CDR1 and CDR2 sequences are KGHSH and LQKENI. The CDR3 length is 16 residues. Germline trimming cut 2 bases from V and 4 bases from J; bases unmatched to any gene: 5. The CDR3 nucleotides are TGTGCCAGCTCACCAGTGGGACAGGGCGGCACCGGGGAGCTGTTTTTT. Amino acid sequence: CASSPVGQGGTGELFF.

The chain uses TRBV4-3 and TRBJ2-3; D perhaps matches TRBD2 (5 bases). Per germline, CDR1 LGHNA and CDR2 YSLEER. Trimming left V 4 bases short and J 3 bases short, with 11 bases between. There are 14 residues in the CDR3. CDR3: CASSLGVGTDTQYF. The DNA of the CDR3 is TGCGCCAGCAGCCTCGGGGTAGGGACAGATACGCAGTATTTT.

This chain connects TRBV7-9 to TRBJ1-2, with D maybe TRBD1 (5 bases). The germline V gene encodes CDR1 SEHNR and CDR2 FQNEAQ (reference sequence). With 5 bases removed from V and 4 bases from J, the gap between germline ends came to 20 bases. CDR3 length: 16 residues. The CDR3 spells CASSETGGTGSYGYTF. The CDR3 DNA sequence: TGTGCCAGCAGCGAAACCGGAGGGACGGGGAGCTATGGCTACACCTTC.

J is TRBJ2-7 and V is TRBV28; 7 positions agree with TRBD2. The CDR3 sequence is 17 residues long. Unmatched junction bases numbered 12, after V lost 2 bases and J lost 2 bases. CDR1 MDHEN and CDR2 SYDVKM come from the germline V gene. The CDR3 loop is CASSLVRGWEGTYEQYF. The CDR3 nucleotides are TGTGCCAGCAGTTTAGTCAGAGGGTGGGAGGGTACCTACGAGCAGTACTTC.

This chain uses TRBV6-5 with TRBJ2-2; possible D gene TRBD2, 5 bases. V was shortened by 5 bases and J by 8 bases, with 15 bases between the two germline ends. This CDR3 is built from 14 residues. Germline V gene data show CDR1 as MNHEY and CDR2 as SVGAGI. This chain's CDR3 is CASSKRWTEGELFF. The CDR3 DNA sequence: TGTGCCAGCAGTAAACGATGGACTGAAGGGGAGCTGTTTTTT.

The CDR3 is CASSPPGLAGAPETQYF. The CDR3 DNA sequence: TGTGCCAGCTCACCACCGGGACTAGCGGGAGCCCCAGAGACCCAGTACTTC. The chain joins TRBV18 to TRBJ2-5; TRBD2 matches at 14 bases. CDR1 is KGHSH, CDR2 LQKENI, per germline. The CDR3 covers 17 residues. V shed 0 bases and J 4 bases; nucleotides not matched to a gene: 4.

This clone was found once. V and J are TRBV27 and TRBJ2-3; D not resolved. The CDR3 runs 14 residues. V lost 1 base to trimming and J lost 2 bases, with 7 bases between them. Germline-derived CDR1 and CDR2 are MNHEY and SMNVEV (reference sequence). CDR3 coding DNA: TGTGCCAGCAGTTTATTTCAATCCACAGATACGCAGTATTTT. This sequence encodes CASSLFQSTDTQYF.

This chain uses TRBV6-2 or TRBV6-3 with TRBJ1-1; D remains ambiguous. This CDR3 region has 13 residues. Per the germline V gene, CDR1 is MNHEY and CDR2 is SVGEGT. V lost 2 bases to trimming and J lost 2 bases, with 6 bases between them. This CDR3 reads CASSYKLNTEAFF. In nucleotides, the CDR3 is TGTGCCAGCAGTTACAAGCTCAACACTGAAGCTTTCTTT.